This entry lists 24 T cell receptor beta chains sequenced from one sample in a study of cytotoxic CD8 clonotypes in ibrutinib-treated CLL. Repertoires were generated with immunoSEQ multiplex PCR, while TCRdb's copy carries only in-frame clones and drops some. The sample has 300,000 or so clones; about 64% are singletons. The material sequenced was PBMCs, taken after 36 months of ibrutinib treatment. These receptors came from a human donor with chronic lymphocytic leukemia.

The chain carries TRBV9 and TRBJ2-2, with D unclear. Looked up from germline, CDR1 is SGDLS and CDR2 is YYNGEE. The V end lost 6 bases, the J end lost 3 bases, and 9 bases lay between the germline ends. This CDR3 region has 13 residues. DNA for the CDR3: TGTGCCAGCACCCAGATGGACACCGGGGAGCTGTTTTTT. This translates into CASTQMDTGELFF.

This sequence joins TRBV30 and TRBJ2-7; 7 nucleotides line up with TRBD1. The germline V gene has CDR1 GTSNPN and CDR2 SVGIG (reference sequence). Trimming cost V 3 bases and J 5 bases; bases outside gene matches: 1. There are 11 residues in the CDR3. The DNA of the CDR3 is TGTGCCTGGAGACAGGGGAACGAGCAGTACTTC. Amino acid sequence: CAWRQGNEQYF.

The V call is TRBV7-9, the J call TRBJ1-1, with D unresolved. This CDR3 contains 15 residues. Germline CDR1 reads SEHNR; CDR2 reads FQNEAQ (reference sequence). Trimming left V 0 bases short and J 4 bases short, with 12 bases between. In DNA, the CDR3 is TGTGCCAGCAGCTTAGCTAAGACTAGTCCCACTGAAGCTTTCTTT. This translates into CASSLAKTSPTEAFF.

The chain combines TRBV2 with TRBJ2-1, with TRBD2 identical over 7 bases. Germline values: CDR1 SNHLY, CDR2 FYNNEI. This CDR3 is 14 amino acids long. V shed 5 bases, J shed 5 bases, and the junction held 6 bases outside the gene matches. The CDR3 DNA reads TGTGCCAGCAGTCCAAGCGGGATCAACAATGAGCAGTTCTTC. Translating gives CASSPSGINNEQFF.

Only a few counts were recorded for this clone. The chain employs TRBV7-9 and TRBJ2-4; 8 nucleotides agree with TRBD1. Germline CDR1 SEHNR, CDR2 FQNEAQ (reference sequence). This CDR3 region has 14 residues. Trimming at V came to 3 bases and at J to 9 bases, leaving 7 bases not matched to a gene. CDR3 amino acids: CASSFPGQGSIQYF. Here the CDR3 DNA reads TGTGCCAGCAGCTTCCCAGGACAGGGAAGCATTCAGTACTTC.

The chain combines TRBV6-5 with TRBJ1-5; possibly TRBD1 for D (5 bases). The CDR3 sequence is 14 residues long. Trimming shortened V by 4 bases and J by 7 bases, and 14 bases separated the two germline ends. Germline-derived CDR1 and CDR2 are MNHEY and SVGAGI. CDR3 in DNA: TGTGCCAGCAGTTGGGAGGTTCGGGGCCAGCCCCAGCATTTT. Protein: CASSWEVRGQPQHF.

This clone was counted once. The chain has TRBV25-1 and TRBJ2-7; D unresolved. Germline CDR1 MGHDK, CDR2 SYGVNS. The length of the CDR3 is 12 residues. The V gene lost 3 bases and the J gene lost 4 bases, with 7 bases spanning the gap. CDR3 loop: CASSDRVYEQYF. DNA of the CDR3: TGTGCCAGCAGTGATCGGGTATACGAGCAGTACTTC.

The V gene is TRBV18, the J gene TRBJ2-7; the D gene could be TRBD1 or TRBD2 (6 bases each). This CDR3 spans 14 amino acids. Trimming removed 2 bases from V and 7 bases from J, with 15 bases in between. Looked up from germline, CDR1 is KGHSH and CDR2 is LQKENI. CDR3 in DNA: TGTGCCAGCTCACCAAACGGGGGCTCAAGGGAGCAGTACTTC. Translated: CASSPNGGSREQYF.

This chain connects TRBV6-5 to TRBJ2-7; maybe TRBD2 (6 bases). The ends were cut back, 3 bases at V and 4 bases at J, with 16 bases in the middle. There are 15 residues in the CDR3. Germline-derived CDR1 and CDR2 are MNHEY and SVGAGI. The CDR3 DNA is TGTGCCAGCAGTTATGGGGGAGGCGGGACTTACGAGCAGTACTTC. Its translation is CASSYGGGGTYEQYF.

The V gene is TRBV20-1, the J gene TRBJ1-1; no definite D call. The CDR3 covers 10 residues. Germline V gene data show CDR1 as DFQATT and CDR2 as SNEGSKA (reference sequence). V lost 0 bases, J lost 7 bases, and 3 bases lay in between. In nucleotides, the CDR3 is TGCAGTGCTAGAGATTTTGAAGCTTTCTTT. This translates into CSARDFEAFF.

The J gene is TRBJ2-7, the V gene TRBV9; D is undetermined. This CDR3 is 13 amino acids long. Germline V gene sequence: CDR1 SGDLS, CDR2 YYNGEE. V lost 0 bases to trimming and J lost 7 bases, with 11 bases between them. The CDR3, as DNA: TGTGCCAGCAGCGTAGGCCTGTTCTGGGAGCAGTACTTC. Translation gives CASSVGLFWEQYF.

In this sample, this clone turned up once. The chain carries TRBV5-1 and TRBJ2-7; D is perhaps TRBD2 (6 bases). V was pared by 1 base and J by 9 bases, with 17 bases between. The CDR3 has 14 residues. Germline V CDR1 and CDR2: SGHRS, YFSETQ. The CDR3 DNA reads TGCGCCAGCAGCTTGACAGCCGGGGACTTCGGGCAGTACTTC. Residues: CASSLTAGDFGQYF.

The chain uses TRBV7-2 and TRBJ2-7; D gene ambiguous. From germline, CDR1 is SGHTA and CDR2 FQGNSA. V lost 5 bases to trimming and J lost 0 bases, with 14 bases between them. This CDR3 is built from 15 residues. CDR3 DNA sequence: TGTGCCAGCAGCCTAGACGCGCGATTCTCCTACGAGCAGTACTTC. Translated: CASSLDARFSYEQYF.

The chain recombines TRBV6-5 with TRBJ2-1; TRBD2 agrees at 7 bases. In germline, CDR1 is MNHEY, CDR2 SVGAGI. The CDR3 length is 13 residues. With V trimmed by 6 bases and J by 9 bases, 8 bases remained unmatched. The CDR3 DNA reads TGTGCCAGCAGGAAGACTAGCTTGGGTGAGCAGTTCTTC. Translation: CASRKTSLGEQFF.

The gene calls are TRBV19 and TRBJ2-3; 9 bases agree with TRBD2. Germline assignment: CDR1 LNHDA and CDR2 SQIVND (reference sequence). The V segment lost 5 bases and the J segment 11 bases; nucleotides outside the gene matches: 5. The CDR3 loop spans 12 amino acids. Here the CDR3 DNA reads TGTGCCAGTAGTTCGGGACTAGCATTGCAGTATTTT. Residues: CASSSGLALQYF.

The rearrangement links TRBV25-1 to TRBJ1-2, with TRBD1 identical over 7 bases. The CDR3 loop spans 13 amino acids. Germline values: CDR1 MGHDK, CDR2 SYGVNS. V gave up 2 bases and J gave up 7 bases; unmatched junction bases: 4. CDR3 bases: TGTGCCAGCAGTGAAATGACAGGGTTTGGCTACACCTTC. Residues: CASSEMTGFGYTF.

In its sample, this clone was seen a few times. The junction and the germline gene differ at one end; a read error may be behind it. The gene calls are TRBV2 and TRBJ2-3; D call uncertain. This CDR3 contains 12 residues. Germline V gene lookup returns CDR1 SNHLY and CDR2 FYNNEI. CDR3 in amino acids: CASSEGFKGSGF. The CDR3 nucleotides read TGTGCCAGCAGTGAGGGGTTCAAAGGTTCAGGCTTT.

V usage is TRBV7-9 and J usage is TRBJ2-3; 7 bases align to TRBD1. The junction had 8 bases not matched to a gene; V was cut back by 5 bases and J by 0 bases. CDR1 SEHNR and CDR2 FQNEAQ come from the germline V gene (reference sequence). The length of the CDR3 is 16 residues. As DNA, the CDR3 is TGTGCCAGCAGCCCAAGAGGGGGCAGTAGCACAGATACGCAGTATTTT. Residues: CASSPRGGSSTDTQYF.

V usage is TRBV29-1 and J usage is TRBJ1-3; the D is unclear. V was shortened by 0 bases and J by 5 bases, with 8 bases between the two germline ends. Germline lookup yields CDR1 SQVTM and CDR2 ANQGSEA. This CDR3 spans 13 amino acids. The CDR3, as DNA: TGCAGCGTTGAAGATAATCACCGAAACACCATATATTTT. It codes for CSVEDNHRNTIYF.

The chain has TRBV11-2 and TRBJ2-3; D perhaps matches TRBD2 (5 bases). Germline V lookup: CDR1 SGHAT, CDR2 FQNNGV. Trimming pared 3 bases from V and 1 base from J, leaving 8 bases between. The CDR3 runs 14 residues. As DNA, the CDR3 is TGTGCCAGCAGCTTCCGGGGTCGCACAGATACGCAGTATTTT. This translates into CASSFRGRTDTQYF.

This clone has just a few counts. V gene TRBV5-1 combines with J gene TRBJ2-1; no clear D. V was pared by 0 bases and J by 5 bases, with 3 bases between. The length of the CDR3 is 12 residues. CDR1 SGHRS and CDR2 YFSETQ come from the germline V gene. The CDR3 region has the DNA TGCGCCAGCAGCTTGGGCAACAATGAGCAGTTCTTC. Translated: CASSLGNNEQFF.

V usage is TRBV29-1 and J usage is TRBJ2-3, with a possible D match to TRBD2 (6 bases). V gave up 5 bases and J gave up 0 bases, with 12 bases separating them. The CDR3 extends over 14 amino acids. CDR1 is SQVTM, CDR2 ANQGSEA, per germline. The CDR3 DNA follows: TGCAGCGTTTTCGGGAGAGCTAGCACAGATACGCAGTATTTT. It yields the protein CSVFGRASTDTQYF.

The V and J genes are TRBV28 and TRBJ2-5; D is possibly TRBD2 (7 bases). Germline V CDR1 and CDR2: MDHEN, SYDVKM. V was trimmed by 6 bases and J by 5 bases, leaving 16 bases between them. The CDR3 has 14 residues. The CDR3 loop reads CASRTPRGGETQYF. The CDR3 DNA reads TGTGCCAGCAGGACGCCGAGGGGGGGTGAGACCCAGTACTTC.

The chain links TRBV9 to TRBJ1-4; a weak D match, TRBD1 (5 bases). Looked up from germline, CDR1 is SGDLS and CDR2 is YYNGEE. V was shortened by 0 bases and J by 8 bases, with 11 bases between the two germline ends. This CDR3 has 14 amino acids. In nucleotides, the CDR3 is TGTGCCAGCAGCGTAGAAGGGGTAGAAGAAAAACTGTTTTTT. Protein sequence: CASSVEGVEEKLFF.